This TCR beta chain was retrieved from a study of T-cell reconstitution after alpha-beta-depleted transplantation in children. This clonotype was detected many times. Molecular barcoding with unique molecular identifiers was used for the TCRbeta library. TCRdb processed the PCR reads anew with MiXCR; each CDR3 protein has one entry. The data show approximately 270,000 distinct CDR3 sequences, about 10% seen once. V lost 0 bases and J lost 5; bases outside the gene matches: 7. CDR1 SGHTA and CDR2 FQGNSA come from the germline V gene. The CDR3 is 15 residues long. This clonotype originated in a human donor who donated a stem cell graft to a child with SCID. The chain recombines TRBV7-2 with TRBJ2-7; the match to TRBD1 covers 7 bases. This sample comprised PBMCs from the stem cell graft donor, obtained from the stem cell graft. The DNA for the CDR3 is TGTGCCAGCAGCTTAGCCGACAGGGTTGAAAACGAGCAGTACTTC. It encodes CASSLADRVENEQYF.